Presented here are 32 T cell receptor beta chains from one specimen sequenced in a study of blood T cell repertoires in COVID-19. The method was immunoSEQ multiplex PCR; TCRdb's version includes in-frame clones alone and lacks a portion of them. The table shows 250,000 to 350,000 clones, with about nine tenths occurring only once. Material for sequencing was PBMCs or T cells enriched from blood (not recorded which). These receptors were taken from a woman between 25 and 40 years old who had recovered from COVID-19.

This clone has only one observation. This specimen includes other DNA sequences encoding the same CDR3. The CDR3 nucleotides read TGTGCCAGCAGCAGACAGGGCTACGAGCAGTACTTC. Translating gives CASSRQGYEQYF. This rearrangement joins TRBV2 to TRBJ2-7; 7 bases line up with TRBD1. CDR3 size: 12 residues. Trimming cost V 6 bases and J 3 bases; bases outside gene matches: 2. Germline loops: CDR1 SNHLY, CDR2 FYNNEI.

The chain has TRBV4-1 and TRBJ2-3, with unresolved D. This CDR3 comprises 15 residues. In germline, CDR1 is MGHRA, CDR2 YSYEKL. V was clipped by 0 bases and J by 2 bases, with 9 bases between them. CDR3 DNA: TGCGCCAGCAGCCAAGATTGGCTAGTCACAGATACGCAGTATTTT. This codes for CASSQDWLVTDTQYF.

A single count supports this clone. The chain employs TRBV11-3 and TRBJ2-3, with 8 bases lining up with TRBD2. Germline V gene lookup returns CDR1 SGHNT and CDR2 YENEEA. After removal of 4 bases from V and 0 bases from J, the junction contained 3 bases not matched to a gene. CDR3 length: 15 residues. The CDR3 DNA is TGTGCCAGCAGCTGGGGCGGGAGGAGCACAGATACGCAGTATTTT. It specifies CASSWGGRSTDTQYF.

V gene TRBV21-1 combines with J gene TRBJ1-2; the D segment call TRBD1 is taken from the table without a DNA check. TRBV21-1 is a documented pseudogene. This CDR3 has 16 residues. The CDR3 loop reads CASSKAEKGNYYGYTF. For the CDR3, the DNA is TGTGCCAGCAGCAAAGCCGAGAAGGGGAACTACTATGGCTACACCTTC.

The chain carries TRBV6-5 and TRBJ2-5; 8 nucleotides agree with TRBD1. After removal of 0 bases from V and 7 bases from J, the junction contained 10 bases not matched to a gene. Germline CDR1 reads MNHEY; CDR2 reads SVGAGI. The CDR3 runs 16 residues. Here the CDR3 reads CASSYSTPDRVWTQYF. The CDR3 nucleotides are TGTGCCAGCAGTTACTCGACCCCGGACAGGGTTTGGACCCAGTACTTC.

V and J are TRBV19 and TRBJ2-5; TRBD1 might be the D (6 bases). The ends were cut back, 3 bases at V and 4 bases at J, with 18 bases in the middle. Germline CDR1 is LNHDA and CDR2 is SQIVND (reference sequence). The CDR3 loop spans 16 amino acids. The CDR3 DNA sequence: TGTGCCAGTAGTATCCTTGGACAGTTAAAAATAGAGACCCAGTACTTC. It is translated as CASSILGQLKIETQYF.

Here the CDR3 DNA reads TGTGCCAGCAGTTCCAATCCGGGACAGGGCGACTATGGCTACACCTTC. As protein: CASSSNPGQGDYGYTF. The V and J genes are TRBV28 and TRBJ1-2; 9 nucleotides align to TRBD1. This CDR3 has 16 residues. CDR1 is MDHEN, CDR2 SYDVKM, per germline. V lost 4 bases and J lost 3; bases outside the gene matches: 9.

The rearrangement uses TRBV14 and TRBJ2-3; possibly TRBD2 for D (5 bases). V was shortened by 0 bases and J by 8 bases, with 9 bases between the two germline ends. The CDR3 extends over 13 amino acids. CDR1 and CDR2 from the germline V gene are SGHDN and FVKESK. The CDR3 loop reads CASSQDPGITQYF. Written as DNA, the CDR3 is TGTGCCAGCAGCCAAGATCCGGGGATTACGCAGTATTTT.

This sequence joins TRBV19 and TRBJ1-1, with 9 bases aligning to TRBD1. V gave up 4 bases and J gave up 1 base; unmatched junction bases: 1. Germline V gene sequence: CDR1 LNHDA, CDR2 SQIVND (reference sequence). The CDR3 covers 14 residues. CDR3 DNA: TGTGCCAGTAGTAGGGACAGGGCGAACACTGAAGCTTTCTTT. Translating gives CASSRDRANTEAFF.

V and J are TRBV10-2 and TRBJ1-1, with D perhaps TRBD1 (6 bases). The CDR3 spans 15 residues. Germline V CDR1 and CDR2: WSHSY, SAAADI. V was cut by 6 bases and J by 0 bases, with 14 bases left in between. CDR3 residues: CASRPRTALNTEAFF. Written as DNA, the CDR3 is TGCGCCAGCAGACCCAGGACAGCCCTGAACACTGAAGCTTTCTTT.

In DNA, the CDR3 is TGTGCCAGCAGCCCATTCCCCATGCGGGGTTACTATGGCTACACCTTC. Translation gives CASSPFPMRGYYGYTF. The chain carries TRBV27 and TRBJ1-2, with unresolved D. The CDR3 covers 16 residues. The ends were cut back, 6 bases at V and 3 bases at J, with 20 bases in the middle. CDR1 and CDR2 (germline): MNHEY, SMNVEV (reference sequence).

The chain carries TRBV28 and TRBJ1-2; no clear D. The germline V gene has CDR1 MDHEN and CDR2 SYDVKM. The ends were cut back, 6 bases at V and 1 base at J, with 9 bases in the middle. This CDR3 comprises 13 residues. For the CDR3, the DNA is TGTGCCAGCAGCCCGACAAGTAACTATGGCTACACCTTC. Its protein is CASSPTSNYGYTF.

V usage is TRBV5-1 and J usage is TRBJ2-1, with D maybe TRBD1 (5 bases). Looked up from germline, CDR1 is SGHRS and CDR2 is YFSETQ. Trimming pared 0 bases from V and 11 bases from J, leaving 12 bases between. The CDR3 runs 13 residues. This chain's CDR3 is CASSLATPGQQFF. For the CDR3, the DNA is TGCGCCAGCAGCTTGGCGACCCCAGGGCAGCAGTTCTTC. The full variable domain, its missing parts supplied by reference TRBV5-1 and TRBJ2-1, is KAGVTQTPRYLIKTRGQQVTLSCSPISGHRSVSWYQQTPGQGLQFLFEYFSETQRNKGNFPGRFSGRQFSNSRSEMNVSTLELGDSALYLCASSLATPGQQFFGPGTRLTVL.

DNA for the CDR3: TGTGCCAGCAGCTTTCGACAGGGGGGGGACGAGCAGTACTTC. Translation gives CASSFRQGGDEQYF. The chain recombines TRBV5-6 with TRBJ2-7, with 9 bases aligning to TRBD1. V lost 2 bases, J lost 5 bases, and 5 bases stayed unmatched. Germline V gene lookup returns CDR1 SGHDT and CDR2 YYEEEE. CDR3 length: 14 amino acids. Full variable domain (rest looked up from reference TRBV5-6 and TRBJ2-7): DAGVTQSPTHLIKTRGQQVTLRCSPKSGHDTVSWYQQALGQGPQFIFQYYEEEERQRGNFPDRFSGHQFPNYSSELNVNALLLGDSALYLCASSFRQGGDEQYFGPGTRLTVT.

This chain joins TRBV5-6 and TRBJ2-7; D unclear. The V end was cut by 2 bases, the J end by 2 bases, with 5 bases between. The CDR3 spans 12 residues. Looked up from germline, CDR1 is SGHDT and CDR2 is YYEEEE. CDR3: CASSFQTYEQYF. CDR3 coding DNA: TGTGCCAGCAGCTTCCAGACCTACGAGCAGTACTTC.

The chain carries TRBV5-1 and TRBJ1-5; D gene ambiguous. Germline CDR1 and CDR2: SGHRS and YFSETQ. Trimming took 3 bases from V and 4 from J, leaving 11 bases between them. This CDR3 has 14 amino acids. The CDR3 region is CASSSGNQNQPQHF. DNA for the CDR3: TGCGCCAGCAGCTCGGGTAATCAGAATCAGCCCCAGCATTTT.

The CDR3 nucleotides read TGCAGCGTCACATCCGGGACAGCGAACACCGGGGAGCTGTTTTTT. Amino acid sequence: CSVTSGTANTGELFF. This chain uses TRBV29-1 with TRBJ2-2, with 7 positions matching TRBD1. Germline CDR1 reads SQVTM; CDR2 reads ANQGSEA. V lost 6 bases, J lost 0 bases, and 7 bases stayed unmatched. CDR3 length: 15 amino acids.

The table lists this clone with a count of one. The chain has TRBV2 and TRBJ1-5, with D hard to call. The CDR3 is made up of 12 amino acids. Germline-derived CDR1 and CDR2 are SNHLY and FYNNEI. The ends were cut back, 4 bases at V and 2 bases at J, with 3 bases in the middle. CDR3 protein: CASSVGNQPQHF. The CDR3 DNA sequence: TGTGCCAGCAGTGTAGGCAATCAGCCCCAGCATTTT.

The chain uses TRBV5-1 and TRBJ2-7, with a weak D call TRBD1 (6 bases). CDR1 and CDR2 from the germline V gene are SGHRS and YFSETQ. V was cut by 3 bases and J by 6 bases, with 13 bases left in between. CDR3 length equals 13 residues. DNA for the CDR3: TGCGCCAGCAGCTCCAGGGGTTCAGTCGAGCAGTACTTC. It codes for CASSSRGSVEQYF.

This chain links TRBV5-4 with TRBJ1-2; D is ambiguous. CDR3 length equals 13 residues. Germline CDR1 reads SGHNT; CDR2 reads YYREEE (reference sequence). V lost 3 bases and J lost 4, with 10 bases in between. The CDR3 loop is CASSSPSVYGYTF. Written as DNA, the CDR3 is TGTGCCAGCAGCTCCCCCTCTGTCTATGGCTACACCTTC.

The genes are TRBV6-2 or TRBV6-3 and TRBJ2-1, with TRBD1 as a possible D gene (7 bases). CDR1 and CDR2 (germline): MNHEY, SVGEGT. This CDR3 contains 16 residues. The V and J ends lost 5 bases and 4 bases respectively, with 18 bases between them. The CDR3 DNA follows: TGTGCCAGCAGTAATACAGGGGACTTATCTTACAATGAGCAGTTCTTC. Protein sequence: CASSNTGDLSYNEQFF.

The J gene is TRBJ2-5, the V gene TRBV3-1 (or the pseudogene TRBV3-2); maybe TRBD2 (6 bases). V shed 0 bases and J shed 4 bases, with 15 bases lying between them. CDR1 LGHDT and CDR2 YNNKEL come from the germline V gene (reference sequence). This CDR3 region has 16 residues. The DNA for the CDR3 is TGTGCCAGCAGCCAAGATGTGGCGGGAAATGGAGAGACCCAGTACTTC. This sequence encodes CASSQDVAGNGETQYF.

This chain uses TRBV2 with TRBJ2-1; 11 nucleotides align to TRBD2. Trimming took 2 bases from V and 0 from J; bases not matched to a gene: 9. The V gene's germline CDR1 is SNHLY and CDR2 FYNNEI. The CDR3 totals 19 residues. CDR3 loop: CASSERTSGPKSSYNEQFF. CDR3 bases: TGTGCCAGCAGTGAAAGGACTAGCGGGCCCAAGAGCTCCTACAATGAGCAGTTCTTC.

The chain employs TRBV25-1 and TRBJ1-2; D is perhaps TRBD1 (6 bases). The germline V gene encodes CDR1 MGHDK and CDR2 SYGVNS. The CDR3 has 13 residues. The V gene lost 3 bases and the J gene lost 8 bases, with 13 bases spanning the gap. Written as DNA, the CDR3 is TGTGCCAGCAGTGATGATCAGGGGCTGGGCTACACCTTC. Encoded protein: CASSDDQGLGYTF.

This rearrangement joins TRBV3-1 (or the pseudogene TRBV3-2) to TRBJ1-4; tentative D call: TRBD1 (6 bases). Deletions cut 0 bases from V and 10 bases from J, with 15 bases between. Germline CDR1 is LGHDT and CDR2 is YNNKEL (reference sequence). There are 15 residues in the CDR3. The CDR3 reads CASSQEGAEVGKLFF. As DNA, the CDR3 is TGTGCCAGCAGCCAAGAGGGGGCGGAGGTGGGAAAACTGTTTTTT.

This clone came up once. This sequence joins TRBV3-1 (or the pseudogene TRBV3-2) and TRBJ2-7; weak D call: TRBD2 (6 bases). The CDR3 consists of 14 residues. Between the trimmed V and J ends, which lost 1 base and 3 bases, there was a span of 10 bases. Looked up from germline, CDR1 is LGHDT and CDR2 is YNNKEL (reference sequence). The CDR3 sequence is CASSQAGLNYEQYF. CDR3 coding DNA: TGTGCCAGCAGCCAAGCAGGACTAAACTACGAGCAGTACTTC.

The chain employs TRBV4-1 and TRBJ2-7; 9 bases align to TRBD2. This CDR3 is 14 amino acids long. Per germline, CDR1 MGHRA and CDR2 YSYEKL. V lost 3 bases to trimming and J lost 2 bases; unmatched junction nucleotides: 2. CDR3 loop: CASSHLAGPYEQYF. CDR3 in DNA: TGCGCCAGCAGCCACCTAGCGGGACCCTACGAGCAGTACTTC.

The chain couples TRBV20-1 to TRBJ1-1, with D unresolved. Looked up from germline, CDR1 is DFQATT and CDR2 is SNEGSKA (reference sequence). This CDR3 comprises 13 residues. V was pared by 3 bases and J by 1 base, with 9 bases between. CDR3 loop: CSASKAGNTEAFF. CDR3 DNA sequence: TGCAGTGCTAGTAAGGCAGGGAACACTGAAGCTTTCTTT.

The rearrangement joins TRBV28 to TRBJ2-2; TRBD1 might be the D (6 bases). Trimming left V 4 bases short and J 4 bases short, with 7 bases between. CDR3 length equals 13 residues. Looked up from germline, CDR1 is MDHEN and CDR2 is SYDVKM. The CDR3 nucleotides are TGTGCCAGCAGTTCAGGGGCCACCGGGGAGCTGTTTTTT. Its translation: CASSSGATGELFF.

The chain employs TRBV7-2 and TRBJ2-7; 16 bases are a match to TRBD2. CDR3 length: 16 amino acids. CDR1 and CDR2 (germline): SGHTA, FQGNSA. Trimming removed 3 bases from V and 5 bases from J; junction bases left unmatched: 4. CDR3 DNA: TGTGCCAGCAGCTTGGGGACTAGCGGGAGGGGAAACGAGCAGTACTTC. Its protein is CASSLGTSGRGNEQYF. Using reference TRBV7-2 and TRBJ2-7 for the parts outside the CDR3, the full variable domain is GAGVSQSPSNKVTEKGKDVELRCDPISGHTALYWYRQSLGQGLEFLIYFQGNSAPDKSGLPSDRFSAERTGGSVSTLTIQRTQQEDSAVYLCASSLGTSGRGNEQYFGPGTRLTVT.

The V call is TRBV7-2, the J call TRBJ1-5; no clear D gene. This CDR3 is 14 amino acids long. Germline values: CDR1 SGHTA, CDR2 FQGNSA. Trimming removed 5 bases from V and 1 base from J, with 9 bases in between. CDR3 nucleotides: TGTGCCAGCAGCGACAAGACAAGCAATCAGCCCCAGCATTTT. Residues: CASSDKTSNQPQHF.

The gene calls are TRBV19 and TRBJ2-3, with TRBD2 identical over 7 bases. V lost 4 bases, J lost 2 bases, and 3 bases stayed unmatched. The germline CDR1 and CDR2 sequences are LNHDA and SQIVND (reference sequence). The CDR3 has 14 residues. The CDR3 reads CASSTGLLTDTQYF. The CDR3 DNA follows: TGTGCCAGTAGTACGGGACTACTCACAGATACGCAGTATTTT.